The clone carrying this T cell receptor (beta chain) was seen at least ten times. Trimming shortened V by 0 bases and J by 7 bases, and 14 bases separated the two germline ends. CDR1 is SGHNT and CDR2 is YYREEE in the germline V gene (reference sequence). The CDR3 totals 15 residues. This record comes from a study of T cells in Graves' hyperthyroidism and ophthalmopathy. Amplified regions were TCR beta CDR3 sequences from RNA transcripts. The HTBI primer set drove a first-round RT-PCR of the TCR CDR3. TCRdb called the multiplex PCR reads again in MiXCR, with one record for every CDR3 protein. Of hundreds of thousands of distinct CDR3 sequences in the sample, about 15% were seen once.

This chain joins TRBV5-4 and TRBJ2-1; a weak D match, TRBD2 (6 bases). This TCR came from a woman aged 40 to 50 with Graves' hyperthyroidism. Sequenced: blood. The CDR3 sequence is CASSLGGTTMNEQFF. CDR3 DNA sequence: TGTGCCAGCAGCTTGGGCGGGACCACAATGAATGAGCAGTTCTTC.